This T cell receptor (beta chain) appears in the sequencing data of a study of blood T cell repertoires in COVID-19. CDR3 length: 15 residues. V lost 1 base and J 5 bases, leaving 11 bases between the germline ends. The V gene's germline CDR1 is SEHNR and CDR2 FQNEAQ (reference sequence). TCRdb keeps only in-frame clones here, not all; method: immunoSEQ multiplex PCR. The repertoire includes 50,000 or so clones, about 90% of them detected once, and roughly an eighth sits in the top ten. Material: peripheral blood. The genes are TRBV7-9 and TRBJ1-4; D is possibly TRBD1 (6 bases). The receptor's source is a man aged 60-69 years with active COVID-19. The CDR3 nucleotides read TGTGCCAGCAGCTTAGTCGGGGGGGCCAATGAAAAACTGTTTTTT. Its protein is CASSLVGGANEKLFF.